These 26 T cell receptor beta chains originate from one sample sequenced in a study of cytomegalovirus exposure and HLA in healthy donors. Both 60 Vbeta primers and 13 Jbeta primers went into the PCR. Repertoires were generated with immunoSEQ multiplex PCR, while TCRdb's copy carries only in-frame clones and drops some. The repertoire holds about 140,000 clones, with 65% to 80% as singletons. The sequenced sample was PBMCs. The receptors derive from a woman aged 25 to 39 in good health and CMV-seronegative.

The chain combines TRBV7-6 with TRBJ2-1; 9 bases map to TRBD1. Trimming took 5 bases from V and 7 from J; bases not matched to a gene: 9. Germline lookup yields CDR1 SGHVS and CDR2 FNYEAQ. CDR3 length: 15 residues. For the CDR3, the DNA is TGTGCCAGCAGCCCCCCGGGACAGGGCGTGAATGAGCAGTTCTTC. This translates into CASSPPGQGVNEQFF.

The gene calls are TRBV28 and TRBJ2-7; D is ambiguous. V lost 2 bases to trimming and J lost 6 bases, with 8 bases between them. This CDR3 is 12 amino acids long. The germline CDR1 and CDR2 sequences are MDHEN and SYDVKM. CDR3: CASSLDISEQYF. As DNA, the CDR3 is TGTGCCAGCAGTTTAGATATCAGCGAGCAGTACTTC.

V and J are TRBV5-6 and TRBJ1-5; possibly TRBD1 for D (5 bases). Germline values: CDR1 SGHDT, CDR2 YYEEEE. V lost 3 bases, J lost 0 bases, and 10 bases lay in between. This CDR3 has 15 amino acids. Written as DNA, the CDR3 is TGTGCCAGCAGCTCCAGGGTTCATAGCAATCAGCCCCAGCATTTT. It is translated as CASSSRVHSNQPQHF.

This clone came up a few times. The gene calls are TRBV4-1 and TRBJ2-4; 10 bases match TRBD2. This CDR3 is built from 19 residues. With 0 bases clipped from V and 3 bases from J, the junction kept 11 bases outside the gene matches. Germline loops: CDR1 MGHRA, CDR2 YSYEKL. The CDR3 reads CASSQDWLAGVNGKNIQYF. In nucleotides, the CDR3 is TGCGCCAGCAGCCAAGATTGGCTAGCGGGAGTGAACGGCAAAAACATTCAGTACTTC.

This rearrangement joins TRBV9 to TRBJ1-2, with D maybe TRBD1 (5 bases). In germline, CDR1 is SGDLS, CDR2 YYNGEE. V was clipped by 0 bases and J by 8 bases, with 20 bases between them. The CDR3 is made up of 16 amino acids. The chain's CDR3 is CASSVAPGDFLEGYTF. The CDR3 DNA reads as TGTGCCAGCAGCGTAGCACCCGGGGACTTCCTTGAGGGCTACACCTTC.

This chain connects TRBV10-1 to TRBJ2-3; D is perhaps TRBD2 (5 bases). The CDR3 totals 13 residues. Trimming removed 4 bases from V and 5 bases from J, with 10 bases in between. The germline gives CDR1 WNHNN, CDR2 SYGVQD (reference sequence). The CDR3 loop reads CASSGGLGDTQYF. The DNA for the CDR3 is TGCGCCAGCAGTGGAGGACTGGGAGATACGCAGTATTTT.

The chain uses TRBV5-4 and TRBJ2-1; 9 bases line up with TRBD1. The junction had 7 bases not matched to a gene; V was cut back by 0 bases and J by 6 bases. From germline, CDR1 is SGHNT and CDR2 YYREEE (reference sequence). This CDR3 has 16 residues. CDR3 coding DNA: TGTGCCAGCAGCTTGGGCCCGGACAGGGGATTCAATGAGCAGTTCTTC. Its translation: CASSLGPDRGFNEQFF.

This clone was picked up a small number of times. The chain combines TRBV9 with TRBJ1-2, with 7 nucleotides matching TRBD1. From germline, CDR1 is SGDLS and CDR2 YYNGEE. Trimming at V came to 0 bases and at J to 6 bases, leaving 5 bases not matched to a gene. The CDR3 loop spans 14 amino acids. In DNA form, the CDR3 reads TGTGCCAGCAGCGTAGCTTATCAGGGGGATGGCTACACCTTC. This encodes CASSVAYQGDGYTF.

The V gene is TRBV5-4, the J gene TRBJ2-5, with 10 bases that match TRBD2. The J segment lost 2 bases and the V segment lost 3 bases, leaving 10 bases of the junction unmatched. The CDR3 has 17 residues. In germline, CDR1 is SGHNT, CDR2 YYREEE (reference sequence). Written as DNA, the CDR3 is TGTGCCAGCAGCTCCTGGGGCAGCGGGGGGGTACAAGAGACCCAGTACTTC. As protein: CASSSWGSGGVQETQYF.

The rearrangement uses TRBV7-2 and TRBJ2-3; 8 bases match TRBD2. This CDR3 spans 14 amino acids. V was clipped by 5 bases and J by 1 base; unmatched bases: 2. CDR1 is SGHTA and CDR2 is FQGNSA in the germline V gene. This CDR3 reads CASSRRGGTDTQYF. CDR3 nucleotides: TGTGCCAGCAGCCGGCGGGGGGGCACAGATACGCAGTATTTT.

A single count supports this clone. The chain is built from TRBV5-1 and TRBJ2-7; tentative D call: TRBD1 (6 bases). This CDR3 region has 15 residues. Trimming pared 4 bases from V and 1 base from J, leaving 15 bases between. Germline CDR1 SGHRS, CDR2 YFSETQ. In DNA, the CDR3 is TGCGCCAGCAGCCTCAGGACAGCGCTGTCCTACGAGCAGTACGTC. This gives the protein CASSLRTALSYEQYV.

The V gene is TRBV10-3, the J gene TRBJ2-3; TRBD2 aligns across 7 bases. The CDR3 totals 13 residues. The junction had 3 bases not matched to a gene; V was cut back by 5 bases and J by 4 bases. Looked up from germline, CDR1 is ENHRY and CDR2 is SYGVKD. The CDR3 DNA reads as TGTGCCATCAGTTGGCGGGGGTCAGATACGCAGTATTTT. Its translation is CAISWRGSDTQYF.

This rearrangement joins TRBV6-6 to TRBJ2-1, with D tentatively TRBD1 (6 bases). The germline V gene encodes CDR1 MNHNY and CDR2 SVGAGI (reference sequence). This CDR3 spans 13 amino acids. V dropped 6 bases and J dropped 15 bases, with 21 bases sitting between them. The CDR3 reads CASRFRDTSGWFF. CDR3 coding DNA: TGTGCCAGCAGGTTCCGGGACACCTCAGGGTGGTTCTTC.

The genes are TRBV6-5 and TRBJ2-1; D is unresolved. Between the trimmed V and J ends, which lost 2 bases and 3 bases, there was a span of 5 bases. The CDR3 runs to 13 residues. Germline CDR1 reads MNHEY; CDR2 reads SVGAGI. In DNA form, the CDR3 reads TGTGCCAGCAGTTACCGGGTCTACAATGAGCAGTTCTTC. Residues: CASSYRVYNEQFF.

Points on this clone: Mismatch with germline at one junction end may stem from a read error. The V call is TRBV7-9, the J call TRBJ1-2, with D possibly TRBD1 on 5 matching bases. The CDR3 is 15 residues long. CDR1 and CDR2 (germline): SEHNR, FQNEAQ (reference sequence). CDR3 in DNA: TGTTCCAGCAGCTTAGAGGAAGGGGTCGGCTATGGCTACACCTTC. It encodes CSSSLEEGVGYGYTF.

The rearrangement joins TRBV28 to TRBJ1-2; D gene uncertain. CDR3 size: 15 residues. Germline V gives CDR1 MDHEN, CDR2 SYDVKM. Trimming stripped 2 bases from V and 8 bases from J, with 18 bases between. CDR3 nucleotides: TGTGCCAGCAGTTTAAGTGAGGCCAGCTCTACGGGCTACACCTTC. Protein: CASSLSEASSTGYTF.

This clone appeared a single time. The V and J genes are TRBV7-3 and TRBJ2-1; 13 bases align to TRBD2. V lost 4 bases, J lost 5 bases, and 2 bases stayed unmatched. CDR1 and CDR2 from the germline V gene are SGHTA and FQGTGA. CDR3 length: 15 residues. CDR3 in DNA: TGTGCCAGCAGCTCCGGGACTAGCGGGGACAATGAGCAGTTCTTC. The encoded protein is CASSSGTSGDNEQFF. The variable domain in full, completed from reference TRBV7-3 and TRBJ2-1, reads GAGVSQTPSNKVTEKGKYVELRCDPISGHTALYWYRQSLGQGPEFLIYFQGTGAADDSGLPNDRFFAVRPEGSVSTLKIQRTERGDSAVYLCASSSGTSGDNEQFFGPGTRLTVL.

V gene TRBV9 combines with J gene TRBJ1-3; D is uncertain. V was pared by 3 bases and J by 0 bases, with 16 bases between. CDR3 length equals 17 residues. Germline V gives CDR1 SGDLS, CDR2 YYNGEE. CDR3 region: CASSAQLGQSSGNTIYF. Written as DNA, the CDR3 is TGTGCCAGCAGCGCCCAACTAGGGCAGAGCTCTGGAAACACCATATATTTT.

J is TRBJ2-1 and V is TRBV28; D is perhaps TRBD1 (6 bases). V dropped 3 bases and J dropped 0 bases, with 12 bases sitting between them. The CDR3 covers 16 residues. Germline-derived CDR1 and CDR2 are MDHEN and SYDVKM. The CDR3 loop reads CASSFLGHNSYNEQFF. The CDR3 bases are TGTGCCAGCAGTTTCTTGGGACACAACTCCTACAATGAGCAGTTCTTC.

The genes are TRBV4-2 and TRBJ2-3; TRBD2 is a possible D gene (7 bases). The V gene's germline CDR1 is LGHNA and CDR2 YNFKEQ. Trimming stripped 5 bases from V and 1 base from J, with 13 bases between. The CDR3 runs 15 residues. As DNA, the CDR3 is TGTGCCAGCAGCGGGCGGGGGCTACGCACAGATACGCAGTATTTT. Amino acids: CASSGRGLRTDTQYF.

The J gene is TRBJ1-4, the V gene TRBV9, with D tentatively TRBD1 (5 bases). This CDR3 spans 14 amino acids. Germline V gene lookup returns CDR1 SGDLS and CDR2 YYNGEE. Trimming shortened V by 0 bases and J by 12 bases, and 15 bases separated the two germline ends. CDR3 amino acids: CASSVGGDRGELFF. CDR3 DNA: TGTGCCAGCAGCGTAGGGGGTGATAGGGGTGAACTGTTTTTT.

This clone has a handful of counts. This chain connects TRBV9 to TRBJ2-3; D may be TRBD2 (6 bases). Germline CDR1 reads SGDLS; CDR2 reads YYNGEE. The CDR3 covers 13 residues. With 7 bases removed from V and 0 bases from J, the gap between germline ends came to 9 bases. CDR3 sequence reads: CASGRGSTDTQYF. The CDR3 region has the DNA TGTGCCAGCGGGCGGGGAAGCACAGATACGCAGTATTTT.

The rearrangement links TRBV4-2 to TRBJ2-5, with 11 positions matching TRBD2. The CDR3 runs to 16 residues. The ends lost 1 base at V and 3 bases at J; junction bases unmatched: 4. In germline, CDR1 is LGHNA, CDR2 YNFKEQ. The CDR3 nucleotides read TGTGCCAGCAGCCAAGCCCTTAGCGGGGGGGAAGAGACCCAGTACTTC. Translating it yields CASSQALSGGEETQYF.

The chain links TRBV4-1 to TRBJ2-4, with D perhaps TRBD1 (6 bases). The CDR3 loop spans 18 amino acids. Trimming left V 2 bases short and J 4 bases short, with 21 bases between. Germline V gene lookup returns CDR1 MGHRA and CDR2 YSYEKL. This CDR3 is CASSQTPQGQGLKNIQYF. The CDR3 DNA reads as TGCGCCAGCAGCCAAACCCCACAGGGCCAGGGTCTAAAAAACATTCAGTACTTC.

Written as DNA, the CDR3 is TGTGCCAGCAGACCCTCACTAGCGGGAGGGTATGAGCAGTTCTTC. Translated: CASRPSLAGGYEQFF. The V gene is TRBV6-1, the J gene TRBJ2-1; 13 bases line up with TRBD2. V trimming: 6 bases; J trimming: 8 bases; junction bases outside the gene matches: 7. Germline CDR1 is MNHNS and CDR2 is SASEGT. The CDR3 is made up of 15 amino acids.

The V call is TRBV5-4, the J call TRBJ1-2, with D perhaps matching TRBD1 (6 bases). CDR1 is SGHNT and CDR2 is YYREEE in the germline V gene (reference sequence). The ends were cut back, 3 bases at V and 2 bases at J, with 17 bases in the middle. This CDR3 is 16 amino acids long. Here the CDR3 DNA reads TGTGCCAGCAGCTCACCACAGGGCCGGGTAAACTATGGCTACACCTTC. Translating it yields CASSSPQGRVNYGYTF.